Following are 15 T cell receptor beta chains from one sample sequenced in a study of blood T cell repertoires in COVID-19. TCRdb's copy holds only in-frame clones and misses some; the assay was immunoSEQ multiplex PCR. The sample carries approximately 120,000 clones, around four fifths recorded once. Sequenced sample: peripheral blood. These receptors were collected from a human donor in a cohort sampled during active COVID-19.

The chain recombines TRBV10-3 with TRBJ2-7, with a possible D match to TRBD2 (5 bases). CDR3 length equals 14 residues. V was cut by 3 bases and J by 6 bases, with 15 bases left in between. Germline V CDR1 and CDR2: ENHRY, SYGVKD. The CDR3 protein is CAISEEGFSGEQYF. The CDR3, as DNA: TGTGCCATCAGTGAAGAGGGATTCTCCGGCGAGCAGTACTTC.

This clone is a singleton in its sample. The rearrangement links TRBV2 to TRBJ2-7, with 8 bases identical to TRBD1. The germline V gene encodes CDR1 SNHLY and CDR2 FYNNEI. The V gene end was trimmed by 6 bases and the J gene end by 2 bases; junction bases not matched to a gene: 6. The CDR3 sequence is 14 residues long. The CDR3 protein is CASRGQELAYEQYF. CDR3 sequence (DNA): TGTGCCAGCAGGGGACAGGAGCTAGCCTACGAGCAGTACTTC.

This clone was seen repeatedly, ten times or more. In nucleotides, the CDR3 is TGTGCCACCAGCAGAGCTGGCGGCCCGAACCCCTACGAGCAGTACTTC. Its protein product is CATSRAGGPNPYEQYF. The V call is TRBV15, the J call TRBJ2-7; D ambiguous. The length of the CDR3 is 16 residues. From germline, CDR1 is LNHNV and CDR2 YYDKDF (reference sequence). V gave up 1 base and J gave up 2 bases, with 15 bases separating them.

This chain links TRBV9 with TRBJ2-3; tentative D call: TRBD1 (5 bases). The V gene lost 4 bases and the J gene lost 3 bases, with 15 bases spanning the gap. The CDR3 loop spans 15 amino acids. The V gene's germline CDR1 is SGDLS and CDR2 YYNGEE. CDR3 nucleotides: TGTGCCAGCAGCCTTGTGGGGCAGGCTACAGATACGCAGTATTTT. Protein product: CASSLVGQATDTQYF.

V is TRBV9 and J is TRBJ2-3; 13 bases line up with TRBD2. Germline CDR1 reads SGDLS; CDR2 reads YYNGEE. The CDR3 runs to 17 residues. V trimming: 3 bases; J trimming: 2 bases; junction bases outside the gene matches: 6. In DNA form, the CDR3 reads TGTGCCAGCAGCGGAAGGACTAGCGGGGGCTACACAGATACGCAGTATTTT. Translated, it gives CASSGRTSGGYTDTQYF.

The chain carries TRBV7-9 and TRBJ2-7; 8 bases fit TRBD1. CDR3 length equals 17 residues. V shed 6 bases, J shed 6 bases, and the junction held 19 bases outside the gene matches. Germline V gene data show CDR1 as SEHNR and CDR2 as FQNEAQ (reference sequence). The CDR3 DNA is TGTGCCAGCAGTTCTAAACCGGGACAGGACATCCGTGGCGAGCAGTACTTC. Amino acid sequence: CASSSKPGQDIRGEQYF.

CDR3: CAWDREAEAFF. DNA of the CDR3: TGTGCCTGGGACCGGGAAGCAGAAGCTTTCTTT. This chain connects TRBV30 to TRBJ1-1, with D uncertain. Trimming stripped 5 bases from V and 8 bases from J, with 12 bases between. Germline V gene sequence: CDR1 GTSNPN, CDR2 SVGIG (reference sequence). The CDR3 length is 11 residues.

This clone is a singleton in its sample. This rearrangement joins TRBV5-1 to TRBJ2-1; 14 bases are shared with TRBD2. Germline loops: CDR1 SGHRS, CDR2 YFSETQ. Germline trimming cut 4 bases from V and 3 bases from J; bases unmatched to any gene: 9. The CDR3 runs 18 residues. CDR3 protein: CASSRKGTSGGNYNEQFF. As DNA, the CDR3 is TGCGCCAGCAGCAGAAAAGGGACTAGCGGGGGAAACTACAATGAGCAGTTCTTC.

The chain recombines TRBV2 with TRBJ1-2; D is unclear. CDR1 and CDR2 (germline): SNHLY, FYNNEI. This CDR3 comprises 15 residues. The ends were cut back, 6 bases at V and 8 bases at J, with 22 bases in the middle. The chain's CDR3 is CASSATRSSFAGYTF. The CDR3 bases are TGTGCCAGCAGCGCCACCCGGAGCAGTTTCGCAGGCTACACCTTC.

The chain has TRBV7-2 and TRBJ2-1, with 8 bases that match TRBD2. Germline CDR1 SGHTA, CDR2 FQGNSA. V lost 6 bases to trimming and J lost 1 base; unmatched junction nucleotides: 11. The CDR3 contains 17 residues. Written as DNA, the CDR3 is TGTGCCAGCAGTTCTACATCCGGGGGGGGTTCCTACAATGAGCAGTTCTTC. This encodes CASSSTSGGGSYNEQFF.

This sequence joins TRBV19 and TRBJ1-2; 9 positions match TRBD1. From germline, CDR1 is LNHDA and CDR2 SQIVND (reference sequence). With V trimmed by 8 bases and J by 6 bases, 22 bases remained unmatched. The CDR3 contains 18 residues. This chain's CDR3 is CASHAAGTGRPGRHGYTF. The CDR3 nucleotides are TGTGCCAGTCATGCTGCCGGGACAGGGCGACCCGGGCGGCATGGCTACACCTTC. Full variable domain (outside the CDR3, taken from reference TRBV19 and TRBJ1-2): DGGITQSPKYLFRKEGQNVTLSCEQNLNHDAMYWYRQDPGQGLRLIYYSQIVNDFQKGDIAEGYSVSREKKESFPLTVTSAQKNPTAFYLCASHAAGTGRPGRHGYTFGSGTRLTVV.

The rearrangement uses TRBV5-6 and TRBJ1-2, with unresolved D. CDR3 length equals 12 residues. The ends were cut back, 1 base at V and 5 bases at J, with 6 bases in the middle. Germline CDR1 SGHDT, CDR2 YYEEEE. CDR3 loop: CASSLITYGYTF. The CDR3 DNA sequence: TGTGCCAGCAGCTTGATTACATATGGCTACACCTTC. Together with reference TRBV5-6 and TRBJ1-2, the CDR3 gives the full variable domain: DAGVTQSPTHLIKTRGQQVTLRCSPKSGHDTVSWYQQALGQGPQFIFQYYEEEERQRGNFPDRFSGHQFPNYSSELNVNALLLGDSALYLCASSLITYGYTFGSGTRLTVV.

V usage is TRBV5-1 and J usage is TRBJ2-3; tentative D call: TRBD1 (5 bases). CDR1 and CDR2 from the germline V gene are SGHRS and YFSETQ. V lost 0 bases and J lost 2, with 13 bases in between. The length of the CDR3 is 16 residues. The CDR3 here is CASSLEDRRVTDTQYF. The DNA for the CDR3 is TGCGCCAGCAGCTTGGAAGACAGAAGAGTCACAGATACGCAGTATTTT.

This clone has more than one count but fewer than ten. This sequence joins TRBV7-3 and TRBJ1-6, with 9 nucleotides matching TRBD1. The CDR3 is 14 residues long. In germline, CDR1 is SGHTA, CDR2 FQGTGA. The V and J ends lost 2 bases and 10 bases, in that order; junction bases with no gene match: 3. CDR3 nucleotide sequence: TGTGCCAGCAGCTTACGACAGGGGGGATCACCCCTCCACTTT. Translation gives CASSLRQGGSPLHF. The complete variable domain, with remaining parts taken from reference TRBV7-3 and TRBJ1-6, reads GAGVSQTPSNKVTEKGKYVELRCDPISGHTALYWYRQSLGQGPEFLIYFQGTGAADDSGLPNDRFFAVRPEGSVSTLKIQRTERGDSAVYLCASSLRQGGSPLHFGNGTRLTVT.

The chain combines TRBV28 with TRBJ1-3, with D uncertain. CDR1 is MDHEN, CDR2 SYDVKM, per germline. V lost 3 bases to trimming and J lost 1 base, with 7 bases between them. CDR3 length: 14 amino acids. The CDR3 sequence: CASSLSESGNTIYF. In DNA, the CDR3 is TGTGCCAGCAGTTTGAGTGAGTCTGGAAACACCATATATTTT. Full variable domain (outside the CDR3, taken from reference TRBV28 and TRBJ1-3): DVKVTQSSRYLVKRTGEKVFLECVQDMDHENMFWYRQDPGLGLRLIYFSYDVKMKEKGDIPEGYSVSREKKERFSLILESASTNQTSMYLCASSLSESGNTIYFGEGSWLTVV.